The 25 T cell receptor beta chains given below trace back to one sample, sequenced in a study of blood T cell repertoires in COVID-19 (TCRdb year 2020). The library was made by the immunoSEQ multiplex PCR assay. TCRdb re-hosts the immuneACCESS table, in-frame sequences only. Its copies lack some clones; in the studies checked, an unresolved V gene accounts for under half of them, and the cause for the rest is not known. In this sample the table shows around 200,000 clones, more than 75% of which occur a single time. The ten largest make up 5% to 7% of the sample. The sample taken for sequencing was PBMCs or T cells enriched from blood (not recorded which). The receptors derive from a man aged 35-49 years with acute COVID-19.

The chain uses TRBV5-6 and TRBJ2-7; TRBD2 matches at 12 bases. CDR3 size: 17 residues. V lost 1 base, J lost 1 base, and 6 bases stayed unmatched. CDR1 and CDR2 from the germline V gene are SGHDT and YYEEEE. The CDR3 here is CASSLPSLAGGSYEQYF. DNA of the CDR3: TGTGCCAGCAGCTTGCCGTCGCTAGCGGGAGGGTCCTACGAGCAGTACTTC.

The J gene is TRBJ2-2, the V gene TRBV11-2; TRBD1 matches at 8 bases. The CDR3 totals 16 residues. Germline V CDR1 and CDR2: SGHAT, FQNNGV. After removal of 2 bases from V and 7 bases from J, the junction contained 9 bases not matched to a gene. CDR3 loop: CASSLNRDRLDGELFF. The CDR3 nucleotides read TGTGCCAGCAGCTTAAACCGGGACAGGCTGGACGGGGAGCTGTTTTTT.

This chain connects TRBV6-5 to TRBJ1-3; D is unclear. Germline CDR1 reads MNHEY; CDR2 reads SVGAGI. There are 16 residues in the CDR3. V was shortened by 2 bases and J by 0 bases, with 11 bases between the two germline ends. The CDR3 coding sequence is TGTGCCAGCAGTTACCGGTCACCGAGCTCTGGAAACACCATATATTTT. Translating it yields CASSYRSPSSGNTIYF.

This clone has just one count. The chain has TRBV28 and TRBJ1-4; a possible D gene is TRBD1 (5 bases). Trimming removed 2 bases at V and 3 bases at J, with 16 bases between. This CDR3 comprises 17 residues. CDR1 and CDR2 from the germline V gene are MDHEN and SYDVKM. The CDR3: CASSLILRVEANEKLFF. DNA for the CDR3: TGTGCCAGCAGTTTAATACTCAGGGTCGAGGCTAATGAAAAACTGTTTTTT.

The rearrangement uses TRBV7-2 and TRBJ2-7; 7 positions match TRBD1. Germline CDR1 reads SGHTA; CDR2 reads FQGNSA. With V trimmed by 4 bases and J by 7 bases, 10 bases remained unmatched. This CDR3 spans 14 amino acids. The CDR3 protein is CASSSLGQVREQYF. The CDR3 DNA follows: TGTGCCAGCAGCTCTCTCGGACAGGTGCGGGAGCAGTACTTC. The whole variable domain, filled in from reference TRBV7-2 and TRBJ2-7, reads GAGVSQSPSNKVTEKGKDVELRCDPISGHTALYWYRQSLGQGLEFLIYFQGNSAPDKSGLPSDRFSAERTGGSVSTLTIQRTQQEDSAVYLCASSSLGQVREQYFGPGTRLTVT.

CDR3 bases: TGCGCCAGCAGCCAAGCTGATGACAGCGGGACCCGCACAGATACGCAGTATTTT. Residues: CASSQADDSGTRTDTQYF. The V call is TRBV4-1, the J call TRBJ2-3, with 7 bases aligning to TRBD2. Unmatched junction bases numbered 11, after V lost 1 base and J lost 1 base. The length of the CDR3 is 18 residues. Germline CDR1 is MGHRA and CDR2 is YSYEKL.

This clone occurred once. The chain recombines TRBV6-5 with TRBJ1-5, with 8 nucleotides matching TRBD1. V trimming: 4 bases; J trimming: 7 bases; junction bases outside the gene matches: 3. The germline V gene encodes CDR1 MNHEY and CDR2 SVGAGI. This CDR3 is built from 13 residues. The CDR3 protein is CASSSGGRQPQHF. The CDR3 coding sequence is TGTGCCAGCAGTTCAGGGGGCAGGCAGCCCCAGCATTTT.

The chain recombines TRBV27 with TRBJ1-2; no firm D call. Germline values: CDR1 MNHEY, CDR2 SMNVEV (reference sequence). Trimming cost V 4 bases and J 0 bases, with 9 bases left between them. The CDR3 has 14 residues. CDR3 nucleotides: TGTGCCAGCAGTTCGTACAGAGCTAACTATGGCTACACCTTC. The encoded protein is CASSSYRANYGYTF.

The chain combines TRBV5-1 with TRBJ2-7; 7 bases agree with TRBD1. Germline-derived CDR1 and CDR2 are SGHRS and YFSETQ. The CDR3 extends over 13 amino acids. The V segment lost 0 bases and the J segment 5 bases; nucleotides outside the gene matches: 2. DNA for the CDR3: TGCGCCAGCAGCTTGGAGGGGGCCAACGAGCAGTACTTC. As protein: CASSLEGANEQYF.

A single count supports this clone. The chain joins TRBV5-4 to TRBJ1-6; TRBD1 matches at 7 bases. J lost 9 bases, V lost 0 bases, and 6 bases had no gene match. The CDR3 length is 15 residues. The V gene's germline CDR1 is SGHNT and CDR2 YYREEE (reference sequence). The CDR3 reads CASSLAGQVFSPLHF. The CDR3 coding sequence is TGTGCCAGCAGCTTGGCCGGACAGGTCTTTTCACCCCTCCACTTT.

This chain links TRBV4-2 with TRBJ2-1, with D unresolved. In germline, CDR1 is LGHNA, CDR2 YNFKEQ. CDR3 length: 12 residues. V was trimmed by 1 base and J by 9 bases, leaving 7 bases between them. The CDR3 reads CASSQAPGEQFF. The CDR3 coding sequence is TGTGCCAGCAGCCAAGCTCCGGGTGAGCAGTTCTTC.

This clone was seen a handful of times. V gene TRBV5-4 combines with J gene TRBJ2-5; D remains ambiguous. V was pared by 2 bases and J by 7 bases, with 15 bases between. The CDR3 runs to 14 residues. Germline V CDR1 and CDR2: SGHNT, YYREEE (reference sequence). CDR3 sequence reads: CASSFIEAGGTQYF. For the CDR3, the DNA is TGTGCCAGCAGCTTCATCGAGGCTGGTGGGACCCAGTACTTC. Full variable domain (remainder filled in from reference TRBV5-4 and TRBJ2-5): ETGVTQSPTHLIKTRGQQVTLRCSSQSGHNTVSWYQQALGQGPQFIFQYYREEENGRGNFPPRFSGLQFPNYSSELNVNALELDDSALYLCASSFIEAGGTQYFGPGTRLLVL.

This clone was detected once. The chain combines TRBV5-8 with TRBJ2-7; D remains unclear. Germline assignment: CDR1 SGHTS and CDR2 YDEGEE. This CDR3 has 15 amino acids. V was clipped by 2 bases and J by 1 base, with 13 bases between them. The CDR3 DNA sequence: TGTGCCAGCAGCTTCTATACCCCCGGTTCCTACGAGCAGTACTTC. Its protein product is CASSFYTPGSYEQYF. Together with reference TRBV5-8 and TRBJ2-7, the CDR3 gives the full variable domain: EAGVTQSPTHLIKTRGQQATLRCSPISGHTSVYWYQQALGLGLQFLLWYDEGEERNRGNFPPRFSGRQFPNYSSELNVNALELEDSALYLCASSFYTPGSYEQYFGPGTRLTVT.

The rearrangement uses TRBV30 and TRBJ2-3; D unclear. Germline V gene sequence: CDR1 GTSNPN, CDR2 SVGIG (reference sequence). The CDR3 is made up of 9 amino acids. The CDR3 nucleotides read TGTGCAGCATCAGATACGCAGTATTTT. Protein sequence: CAASDTQYF.

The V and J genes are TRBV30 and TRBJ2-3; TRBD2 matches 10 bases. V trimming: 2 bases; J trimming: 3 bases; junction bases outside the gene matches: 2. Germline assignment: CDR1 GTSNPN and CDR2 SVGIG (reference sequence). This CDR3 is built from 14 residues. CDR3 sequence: CAWSRTSGTDTQYF. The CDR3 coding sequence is TGTGCCTGGAGTCGGACTAGCGGAACAGATACGCAGTATTTT.

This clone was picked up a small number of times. The CDR3 DNA is TGTGCCAGCAGTTCTCCGGGACAAGCCTCCTACGAGCAGTACTTC. Amino acids: CASSSPGQASYEQYF. This chain joins TRBV28 and TRBJ2-7, with TRBD1 as a possible D gene (6 bases). This CDR3 comprises 15 residues. V was cut by 4 bases and J by 0 bases, with 13 bases left in between. Looked up from germline, CDR1 is MDHEN and CDR2 is SYDVKM.

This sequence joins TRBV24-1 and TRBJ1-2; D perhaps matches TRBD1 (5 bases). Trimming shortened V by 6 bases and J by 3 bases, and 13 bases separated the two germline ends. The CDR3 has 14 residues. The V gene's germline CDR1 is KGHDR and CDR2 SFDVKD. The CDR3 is CATSPPTGDYGYTF. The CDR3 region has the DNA TGTGCCACCAGTCCCCCCACGGGGGACTATGGCTACACCTTC.

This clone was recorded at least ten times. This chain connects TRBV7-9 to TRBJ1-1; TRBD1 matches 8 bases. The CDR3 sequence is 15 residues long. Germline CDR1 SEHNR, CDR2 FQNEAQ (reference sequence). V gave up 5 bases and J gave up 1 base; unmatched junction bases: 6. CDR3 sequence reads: CASSRFGQGNTEAFF. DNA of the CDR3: TGTGCCAGCAGCCGATTCGGACAGGGGAACACTGAAGCTTTCTTT.

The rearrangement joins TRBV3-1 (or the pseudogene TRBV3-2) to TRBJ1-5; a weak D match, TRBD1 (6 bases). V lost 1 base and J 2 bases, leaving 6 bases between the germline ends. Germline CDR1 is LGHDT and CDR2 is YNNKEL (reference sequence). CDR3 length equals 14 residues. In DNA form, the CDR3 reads TGTGCCAGCAGCCAAGGACAGGGCAATCAGCCCCAGCATTTT. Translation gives CASSQGQGNQPQHF.

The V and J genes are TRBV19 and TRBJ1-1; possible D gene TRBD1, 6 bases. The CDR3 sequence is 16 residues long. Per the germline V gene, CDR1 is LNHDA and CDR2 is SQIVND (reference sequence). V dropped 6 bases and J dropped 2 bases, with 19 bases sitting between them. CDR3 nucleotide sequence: TGTGCCAGTAGGCCTACCCCCAGGGGCCCTAACACTGAAGCTTTCTTT. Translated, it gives CASRPTPRGPNTEAFF. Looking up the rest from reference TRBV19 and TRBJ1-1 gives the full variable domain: DGGITQSPKYLFRKEGQNVTLSCEQNLNHDAMYWYRQDPGQGLRLIYYSQIVNDFQKGDIAEGYSVSREKKESFPLTVTSAQKNPTAFYLCASRPTPRGPNTEAFFGQGTRLTVV.

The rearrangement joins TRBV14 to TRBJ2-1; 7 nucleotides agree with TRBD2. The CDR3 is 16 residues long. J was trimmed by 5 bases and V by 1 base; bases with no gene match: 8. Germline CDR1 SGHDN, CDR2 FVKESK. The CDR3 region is CASSQGRLAVNNEQFF. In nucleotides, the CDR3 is TGTGCCAGCAGCCAAGGTCGACTAGCAGTAAACAATGAGCAGTTCTTC.

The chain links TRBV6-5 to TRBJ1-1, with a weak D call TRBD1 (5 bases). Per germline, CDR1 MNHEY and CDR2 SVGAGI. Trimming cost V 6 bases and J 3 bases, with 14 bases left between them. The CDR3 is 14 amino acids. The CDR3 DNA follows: TGTGCCAGCAGCGGGAGGGGTTTGTACACTGAAGCTTTCTTT. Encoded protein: CASSGRGLYTEAFF.

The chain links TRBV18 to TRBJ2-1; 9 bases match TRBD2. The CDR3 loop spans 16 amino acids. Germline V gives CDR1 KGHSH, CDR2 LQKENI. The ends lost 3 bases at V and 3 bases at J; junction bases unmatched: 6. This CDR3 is CASSPRAGGFYNEQFF. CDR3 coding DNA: TGTGCCAGCTCACCTAGAGCGGGGGGATTCTACAATGAGCAGTTCTTC. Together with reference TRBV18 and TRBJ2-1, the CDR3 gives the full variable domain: NAGVMQNPRHLVRRRGQEARLRCSPMKGHSHVYWYRQLPEEGLKFMVYLQKENIIDESGMPKERFSAEFPKEGPSILRIQQVVRGDSAAYFCASSPRAGGFYNEQFFGPGTRLTVL.

The CDR3 DNA sequence: TGTGCCAGCAGCTTCTACGGGCGGGGGACTGAAGCTTTCTTT. Amino acids: CASSFYGRGTEAFF. The genes are TRBV5-4 and TRBJ1-1, with D possibly being TRBD1 (5 bases). The CDR3 is 14 amino acids. The germline gives CDR1 SGHNT, CDR2 YYREEE (reference sequence). Trimming took off 2 bases at V and 5 bases at J, with 13 bases between the two ends.

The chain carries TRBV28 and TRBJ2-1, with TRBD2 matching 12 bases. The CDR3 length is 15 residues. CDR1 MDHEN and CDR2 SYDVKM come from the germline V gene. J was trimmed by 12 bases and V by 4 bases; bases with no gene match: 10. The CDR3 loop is CASSSASTSGRTQFF. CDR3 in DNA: TGTGCCAGCAGTTCCGCTTCGACTAGCGGGAGAACGCAGTTCTTC.